This TCR beta chain appears in the sequencing data of a study of cytomegalovirus exposure and HLA in healthy donors. Study conclusions and caveats: As confirmed in vitro, a few CMV-associated chains were specific for CMV antigens. Cytomegalovirus status was reportedly diagnosed by the classifier with high sensitivity and specificity. Cytomegalovirus-associated TCR beta chains were listed, numbering around 150.

TCRdb keeps only in-frame clones here, not all; method: immunoSEQ multiplex PCR. The data contain roughly 150,000 clones, 86% of them singletons. Worth noting for this clone: The antigen remains undetermined.

This CDR3 has 19 amino acids. The V and J ends lost 0 bases and 0 bases respectively, with 17 bases between them. The clonotype originates from a woman between 25 and 40 years old in good health and CMV-seronegative. The sequencing input was PBMCs. V gene TRBV23-1 combines with J gene TRBJ2-2; D possibly matches TRBD1 or TRBD2 (5 bases each). TRBV23-1 is identified as an open reading frame with a role that is uncertain. The CDR3 DNA reads as TGCGCCAGCAGTCAATCCGTCCCGGGACCCAACGCGAACACCGGGGAGCTGTTTTTT. Translated: CASSQSVPGPNANTGELFF.